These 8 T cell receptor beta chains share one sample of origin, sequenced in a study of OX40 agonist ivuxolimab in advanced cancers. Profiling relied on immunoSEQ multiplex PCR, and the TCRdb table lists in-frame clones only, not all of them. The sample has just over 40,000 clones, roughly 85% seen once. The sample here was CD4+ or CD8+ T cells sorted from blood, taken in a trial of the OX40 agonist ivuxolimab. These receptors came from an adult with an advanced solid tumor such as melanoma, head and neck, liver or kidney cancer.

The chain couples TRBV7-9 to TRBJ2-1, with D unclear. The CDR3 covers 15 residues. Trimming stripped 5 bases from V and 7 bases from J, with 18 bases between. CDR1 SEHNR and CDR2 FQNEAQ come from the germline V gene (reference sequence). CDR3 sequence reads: CASSPPRSLENEQFF. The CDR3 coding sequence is TGTGCCAGCAGCCCCCCTAGGAGTTTAGAGAATGAGCAGTTCTTC. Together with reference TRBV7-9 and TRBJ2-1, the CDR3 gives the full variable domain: DTGVSQNPRHKITKRGQNVTFRCDPISEHNRLYWYRQTLGQGPEFLTYFQNEAQLEKSRLLSDRFSAERPKGSFSTLEIQRTEQGDSAMYLCASSPPRSLENEQFFGPGTRLTVL.

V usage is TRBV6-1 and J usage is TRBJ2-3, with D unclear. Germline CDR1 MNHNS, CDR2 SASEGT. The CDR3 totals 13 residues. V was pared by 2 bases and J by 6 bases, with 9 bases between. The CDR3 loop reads CASSEIFSDTQYF. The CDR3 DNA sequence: TGTGCCAGCAGTGAAATCTTCTCCGATACGCAGTATTTT.

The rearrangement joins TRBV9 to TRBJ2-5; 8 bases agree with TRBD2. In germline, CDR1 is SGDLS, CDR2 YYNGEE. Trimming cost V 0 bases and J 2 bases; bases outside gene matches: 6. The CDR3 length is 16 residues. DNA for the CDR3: TGTGCCAGCAGCGTAGGGTCAGCGGGGGAACAAGAGACCCAGTACTTC. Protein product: CASSVGSAGEQETQYF.

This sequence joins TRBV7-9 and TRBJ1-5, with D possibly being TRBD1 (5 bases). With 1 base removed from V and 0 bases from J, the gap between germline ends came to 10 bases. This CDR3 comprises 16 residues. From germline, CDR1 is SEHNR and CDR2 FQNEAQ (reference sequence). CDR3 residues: CASSLGAGDSNQPQHF. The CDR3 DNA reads TGTGCCAGCAGCTTAGGGGCGGGGGATAGCAATCAGCCCCAGCATTTT.

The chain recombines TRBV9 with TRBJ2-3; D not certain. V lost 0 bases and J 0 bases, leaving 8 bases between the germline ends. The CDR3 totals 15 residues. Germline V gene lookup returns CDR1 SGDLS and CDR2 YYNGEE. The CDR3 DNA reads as TGTGCCAGCAGCGTAGCTGGTACTAGCACAGATACGCAGTATTTT. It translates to CASSVAGTSTDTQYF.

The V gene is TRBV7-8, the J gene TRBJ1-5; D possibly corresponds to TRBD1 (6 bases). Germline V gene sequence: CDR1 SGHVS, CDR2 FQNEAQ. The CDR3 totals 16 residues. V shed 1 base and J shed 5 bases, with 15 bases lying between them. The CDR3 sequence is CASSLDYRAGDQPQHF. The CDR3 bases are TGTGCCAGCAGCTTAGATTACAGGGCGGGTGATCAGCCCCAGCATTTT.

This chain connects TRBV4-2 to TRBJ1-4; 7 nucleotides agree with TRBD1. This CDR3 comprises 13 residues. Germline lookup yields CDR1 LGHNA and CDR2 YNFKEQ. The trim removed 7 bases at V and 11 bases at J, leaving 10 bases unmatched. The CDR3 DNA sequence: TGTGCCAGCAAGGAGGGGGCACTCGGTAAACTGTTTTTT. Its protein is CASKEGALGKLFF.

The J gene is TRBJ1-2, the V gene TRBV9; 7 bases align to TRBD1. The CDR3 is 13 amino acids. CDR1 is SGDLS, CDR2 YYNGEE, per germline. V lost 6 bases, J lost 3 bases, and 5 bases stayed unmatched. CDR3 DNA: TGTGCCAGCACCATCGGGACAGACTATGGCTACACCTTC. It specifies CASTIGTDYGYTF.